This TCR beta chain was recorded in a study of blood T cell repertoires in COVID-19. Study-level background: The origin of the acute and convalescent COVID-19 samples was the United States, Italy and Spain. PBMCs, B-cell-depleted T cells, or T cells provided the cDNA or gDNA that made up the material.

CDR3 length equals 14 residues. Germline V gene data show CDR1 as LGHNT and CDR2 as FRNRAP. V was clipped by 4 bases and J by 4 bases, with 13 bases between them. In the source study's methods: Amplification of reference gene primers was used by the study to estimate nucleated cell counts. The method was immunoSEQ multiplex PCR; TCRdb's version includes in-frame clones alone and lacks a portion of them. V and J calls and clone size follow that table, whereas D and trimming were derived from the DNA. The repertoire holds approximately 74,000 clones, with approximately 91% as singletons. The source material was peripheral blood. The TCR was taken from a man aged 70 or older with acute or convalescent COVID-19. The chain has TRBV12-5 and TRBJ1-2; the D gene is possibly TRBD1 (5 bases). CDR3 amino acids: CASGSGGNSYGYTF. As DNA, the CDR3 is TGTGCTAGTGGTTCGGGGGGGAACAGCTATGGCTACACCTTC.